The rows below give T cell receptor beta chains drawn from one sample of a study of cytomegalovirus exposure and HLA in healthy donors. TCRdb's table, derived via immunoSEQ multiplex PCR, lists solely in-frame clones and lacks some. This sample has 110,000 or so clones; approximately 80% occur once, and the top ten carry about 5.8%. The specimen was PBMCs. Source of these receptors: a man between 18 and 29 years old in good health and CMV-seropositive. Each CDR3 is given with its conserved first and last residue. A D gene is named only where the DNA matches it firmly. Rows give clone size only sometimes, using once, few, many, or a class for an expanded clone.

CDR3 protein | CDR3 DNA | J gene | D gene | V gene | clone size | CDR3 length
CSVGTVTYGYTF | TGCAGCGTTGGGACAGTAACCTATGGCTACACCTTC | TRBJ1-2 | NA | TRBV29-1 | NA | 12
CASSLVGTGLYEQYF | TGTGCCAGCAGCTTAGTGGGGACAGGCCTCTACGAGCAGTACTTC | TRBJ2-7 | TRBD1 | TRBV11-2 | few | 15
CSVEGRQVSGTEAFF | TGCAGCGTTGAAGGACGGCAGGTTAGCGGCACTGAAGCTTTCTTT | TRBJ1-1 | NA | TRBV29-1 | NA | 15
CASSLWRDYNEQFF | TGTGCCAGCAGCTTATGGCGGGACTACAATGAGCAGTTCTTC | TRBJ2-1 | NA | TRBV5-5 | NA | 14
CASSGRQGAPDTQYF | TGTGCCAGCAGCGGCCGGCAGGGGGCTCCAGATACGCAGTATTTT | TRBJ2-3 | TRBD1 | TRBV9 | NA | 15
CASSEIVGQGTGNTIYF | TGTGCCAGCAGTGAAATTGTGGGACAGGGGACTGGAAACACCATATATTTT | TRBJ1-3 | TRBD1 | TRBV6-1 | NA | 17
CASSQDLAGAGNEQFF | TGTGCCAGCAGCCAAGATCTAGCGGGAGCGGGGAATGAGCAGTTCTTC | TRBJ2-1 | TRBD2 | TRBV14 | once | 16
CASFLSYNSPLHF | TGTGCCAGTTTTTTATCCTATAATTCACCCCTCCACTTT | TRBJ1-6 | NA | TRBV6-5 | few | 13
CASSERLRQPQHF | TGTGCCAGCAGTGAAAGGTTGAGGCAGCCCCAGCATTTT | TRBJ1-5 | NA | TRBV6-1 | NA | 13
CASSLSGGSTHNEQFF | TGTGCCAGCAGCCTCTCAGGGGGGAGTACACACAATGAGCAGTTCTTC | TRBJ2-1 | NA | TRBV7-3 | NA | 16
CASSLGQGGIYEQYF | TGTGCCAGTAGTCTCGGACAGGGAGGAATCTACGAGCAGTACTTC | TRBJ2-7 | TRBD1 | TRBV19 | NA | 15
CASSIGSGLYNEQFF | TGTGCCAGTAGTATTGGTAGCGGGCTATACAATGAGCAGTTCTTC | TRBJ2-1 | TRBD2 | TRBV19 | NA | 15
CASNLQGGLDSPLHF | TGTGCCAGCAACCTACAGGGTGGGTTAGATTCACCCCTCCACTTT | TRBJ1-6 | NA | TRBV2 | NA | 15
CASSTTGLGGIYGYTF | TGTGCCAGTAGTACTACAGGGCTGGGCGGTATTTATGGCTACACCTTC | TRBJ1-2 | NA | TRBV19 | NA | 16
CASSPQGLHEQFF | TGCGCCAGCAGCCCCCAGGGTTTACATGAGCAGTTCTTC | TRBJ2-1 | NA | TRBV4-1 | NA | 13
CASSLENREETQYF | TGCGCCAGCAGCTTAGAAAACAGGGAGGAGACCCAGTACTTC | TRBJ2-5 | NA | TRBV5-1 | NA | 14
CASSDPGLNGYTF | TGTGCCAGCAGTGACCCAGGGTTGAATGGCTACACCTTC | TRBJ1-2 | NA | TRBV25-1 | NA | 13
CASSMLTGLEQFF | TGTGCCAGTAGTATGTTAACAGGGCTTGAGCAGTTCTTC | TRBJ2-1 | NA | TRBV19 | NA | 13
CASSIAGVGYTF | TGTGCCAGTAGTATTGCAGGGGTCGGCTACACCTTC | TRBJ1-2 | NA | TRBV19 | once | 12
CASQMTGNTEAFF | TGTGCCTCTCAAATGACAGGGAACACTGAAGCTTTCTTT | TRBJ1-1 | NA | TRBV10-3 | NA | 13
CASSYQSGNEQFF | TGTGCCAGCAGTTACCAATCAGGGAATGAGCAGTTCTTC | TRBJ2-1 | NA | TRBV6-5 | NA | 13
CASSLVQGDSPLHF | TGTGCCAGCAGCTTAGTACAGGGGGATTCACCCCTCCACTTT | TRBJ1-6 | TRBD1 | TRBV7-6 | NA | 14
CASSLVRARGTEAFF | TGTGCCAGCAGCTTGGTGAGGGCCAGGGGCACTGAAGCTTTCTTT | TRBJ1-1 | NA | TRBV5-8 | NA | 15
CASSYQGQINYGYTF | TGTGCCAGCAGTTACCAGGGACAGATCAACTATGGCTACACCTTC | TRBJ1-2 | TRBD1 | TRBV6-6 | NA | 15
CASSDRENTEAFF | TGTGCCAGCAGCGACAGGGAGAACACTGAAGCTTTCTTT | TRBJ1-1 | TRBD1 | TRBV2 | NA | 13
CATVEPNEKLFF | TGTGCCACCGTTGAGCCTAATGAAAAACTGTTTTTT | TRBJ1-4 | NA | TRBV7-9 | few | 12
CATSGTGVEKLFF | TGTGCCACCAGTGGGACAGGGGTTGAAAAACTGTTTTTT | TRBJ1-4 | TRBD1 | TRBV10-3 | NA | 13
CASSIGQDSNQPQHF | TGTGCCAGCTCAATAGGACAGGATAGCAATCAGCCCCAGCATTTT | TRBJ1-5 | TRBD1 | TRBV18 | few | 15
CASNGSPNTGELFF | TGTGCCAGTAACGGGAGTCCGAACACCGGGGAGCTGTTTTTT | TRBJ2-2 | NA | TRBV19 | NA | 14
CASWSGYDQPQHF | TGTGCCAGCTGGTCAGGGTATGATCAGCCCCAGCATTTT | TRBJ1-5 | NA | TRBV2 | once | 13
CASSSADSAYTEAFF | TGCGCCAGCAGCTCCGCGGACTCTGCATACACTGAAGCTTTCTTT | TRBJ1-1 | NA | TRBV5-1 | NA | 15
CASSLWHEQYF | TGTGCCAGCAGCTTGTGGCACGAGCAGTACTTC | TRBJ2-7 | NA | TRBV13 | NA | 11
CASSVALRTEAFF | TGTGCCAGCAGCGTAGCTCTTCGGACTGAAGCTTTCTTT | TRBJ1-1 | NA | TRBV9 | NA | 13
CASSRDSPNYGYTF | TGTGCCAGCAGTCGGGACAGCCCTAACTATGGCTACACCTTC | TRBJ1-2 | TRBD1 | TRBV6-5 | once | 14
CASSLGTEGDTQYF | TGTGCCAGCAGTTTGGGGACAGAGGGAGATACGCAGTATTTT | TRBJ2-3 | TRBD1 | TRBV27 | NA | 14
CASSTDTGLNTEAFF | TGCGCCAGCAGCACGGACACTGGATTAAACACTGAAGCTTTCTTT | TRBJ1-1 | NA | TRBV5-1 | NA | 15
CASSSDRHLSYNEQFF | TGCGCCAGCAGCTCAGACAGGCACCTCTCCTACAATGAGCAGTTCTTC | TRBJ2-1 | NA | TRBV5-1 | NA | 16
CASSTRQAANYGYTF | TGTGCCAGCAGCACCCGACAGGCAGCTAACTATGGCTACACCTTC | TRBJ1-2 | NA | TRBV7-8 | NA | 15
CASSLEGQGAIDEQFF | TGTGCTAGCAGCTTAGAGGGACAGGGGGCTATCGATGAGCAGTTCTTC | TRBJ2-1 | TRBD1 | TRBV7-7 | NA | 16
CASSLALSGYNEQFF | TGCGCCAGCAGCTTGGCCCTCAGCGGATACAATGAGCAGTTCTTC | TRBJ2-1 | NA | TRBV5-1 | few | 15
CAWTERQILNYGYTF | TGTGCCTGGACTGAACGACAGATCCTAAACTATGGCTACACCTTC | TRBJ1-2 | NA | TRBV30 | NA | 15
CASSLVRDNSYNEQFF | TGTGCCAGCAGCTTAGTTCGGGACAACTCCTACAATGAGCAGTTCTTC | TRBJ2-1 | NA | TRBV11-2 | NA | 16
CASSSPGGAYEQYF | TGTGCCAGCAGCTCCCCCGGGGGGGCCTACGAGCAGTACTTC | TRBJ2-7 | TRBD2 | TRBV7-9 | NA | 14
CASSLRIGQGNTEAFF | TGTGCCAGCTCACTTAGGATTGGACAGGGCAACACTGAAGCTTTCTTT | TRBJ1-1 | TRBD1 | TRBV18 | few | 16
CASRVGTGNTEAFF | TGCGCCAGCAGGGTAGGGACAGGGAACACTGAAGCTTTCTTT | TRBJ1-1 | TRBD1 | TRBV5-1 | NA | 14
CASSSRTGVLGYTF | TGTGCCAGCAGCTCCCGGACAGGGGTTTTGGGCTACACCTTC | TRBJ1-2 | TRBD1 | TRBV7-2 | NA | 14
CASSFAPQAGNTIYF | TGTGCCAGCAGTTTTGCACCCCAGGCAGGAAACACCATATATTTT | TRBJ1-3 | NA | TRBV28 | NA | 15
CATSRAQGGLPQHF | TGTGCCACCAGCAGAGCACAGGGGGGACTGCCCCAGCATTTT | TRBJ1-5 | TRBD1 | TRBV15 | few | 14